This T cell receptor (beta chain) was observed in a study of blood T cell repertoires in COVID-19. Using immunoSEQ multiplex PCR, the repertoire was profiled, and TCRdb retains in-frame clones only, with some absent. The sample holds about 500,000 clones, roughly 87% seen once. The V gene's germline CDR1 is SEHNR and CDR2 FQNEAQ (reference sequence). The CDR3 spans 15 residues. V was trimmed by 1 base and J by 3 bases, leaving 12 bases between them. The chain uses TRBV7-9 and TRBJ1-1; possibly TRBD1 for D (6 bases). Sequenced: PBMCs or T cells enriched from blood (not recorded which). This sequence originates from a woman younger than 30 who had recovered from COVID-19. As DNA, the CDR3 is TGTGCCAGCAGCTTAGAGGGGGGGCAGGACACTGAAGCTTTCTTT. Protein product: CASSLEGGQDTEAFF.